One sample yielded the 30 T cell receptor beta chains listed below, sequenced in a study of CD8 T cells in ankylosing spondylitis (dated by TCRdb to the late 2010s). Library generation was performed with 5' RACE. Sequencing was performed on an Illumina HiSeq 2500. The raw public data were reprocessed by TCRdb itself: fastp quality trimming at Q25, MiXCR clonotype calling, in-frame beta chains only. Every distinct CDR3 protein forms one entry, paired with its most common genes and DNA. A total of 250,000 to 350,000 distinct CDR3 sequences appear in this sample, 20% of them only once. Around 8% of the sample lies in the top ten. Sequencing was carried out using blood, either unsorted or a sorted T cell fraction (not recorded which). The source is a male donor with ankylosing spondylitis or in good health (not recorded which).

This rearrangement joins TRBV5-1 to TRBJ2-1, with D tentatively TRBD2 (6 bases). Germline loops: CDR1 SGHRS, CDR2 YFSETQ. The length of the CDR3 is 15 residues. The V and J ends lost 4 bases and 4 bases respectively, with 15 bases between them. CDR3 loop: CASSPRDSGYNEQFF. CDR3 DNA sequence: TGCGCCAGCAGCCCCCGTGATAGCGGTTACAATGAGCAGTTCTTC.

The CDR3 nucleotides read TGCGCCAGCAGCTTGGGAGCGGGAGCCGGGAGCACAGATACGCAGTATTTT. Amino acid sequence: CASSLGAGAGSTDTQYF. The gene calls are TRBV5-1 and TRBJ2-3; 8 bases are shared with TRBD2. The CDR3 has 17 amino acids. Losses at the gene ends were 0 bases for V and 0 bases for J; bases not matched to a gene: 6. CDR1 SGHRS and CDR2 YFSETQ come from the germline V gene.

This clonotype was counted at least ten times. A read error may account for a junction end that differs from germline. The rearrangement uses TRBV5-1 and TRBJ2-3; D remains ambiguous. This CDR3 has 13 residues. Per the germline V gene, CDR1 is SGHRS and CDR2 is YFSETQ. The CDR3: CASSLGRTDTQYF. For the CDR3, the DNA is TGTGCCAGCAGCTTGGGCCGAACCGATACGCAGTATTTT.

This clonotype was observed a single time. The chain employs TRBV12-3 or TRBV12-4 and TRBJ1-5; D perhaps matches TRBD1 (6 bases). The germline V and J ends were trimmed by 11 bases and 2 bases, with 28 bases remaining between them. The CDR3 covers 18 residues. DNA for the CDR3: TGTGCCCTCAGTTTACGAGGAGCAGGGGAGGCCGGCAATCAGCCCCAGCATTTT. It encodes CALSLRGAGEAGNQPQHF.

This sequence joins TRBV3-1 and TRBJ2-7; D not certain. Germline V lookup: CDR1 LGHDT, CDR2 YNNKEL (reference sequence). The CDR3 covers 13 residues. Trimming took off 4 bases at V and 0 bases at J, with 7 bases between the two ends. The CDR3 is CASSRPVSYEQYV. Here the CDR3 DNA reads TGTGCCAGCAGCCGACCAGTCTCCTACGAGCAGTACGTC.

The chain uses TRBV29-1 and TRBJ2-2, with D possibly matching TRBD1 (6 bases). The CDR3 sequence is 11 residues long. Germline-derived CDR1 and CDR2 are SQVTM and ANQGSEA. The V gene lost 4 bases and the J gene lost 8 bases, with 8 bases spanning the gap. The CDR3 DNA follows: TGCAGCGTTGTTGACAGGGGGGAGCTGTTTTTT. The encoded protein is CSVVDRGELFF.

Only a few counts were recorded for this clonotype. The chain couples TRBV2 to TRBJ2-1; 10 bases match TRBD2. The V and J ends lost 5 bases and 8 bases, in that order; junction bases with no gene match: 6. Germline CDR1 reads SNHLY; CDR2 reads FYNNEI. The CDR3 extends over 14 amino acids. The CDR3 region has the DNA TGTGCCAGCAGTAGCGGGAGGGCCCCTCATGAGCAGTTCTTC. Translation: CASSSGRAPHEQFF.

Only a few counts were recorded for this clonotype. The chain links TRBV4-1 to TRBJ2-2; 9 nucleotides align to TRBD2. The germline V gene encodes CDR1 MGHRA and CDR2 YSYEKL. The trim removed 0 bases at V and 6 bases at J, leaving 5 bases unmatched. The CDR3 is 16 residues long. The CDR3 DNA reads as TGCGCCAGCAGCCAAGATGGGACTAGCTGGGCCGGGGAGCTGTTTTTT. It translates to CASSQDGTSWAGELFF.

The gene calls are TRBV4-3 and TRBJ2-2; no clear D. In germline, CDR1 is LGHNA, CDR2 YSLEER. This CDR3 contains 13 residues. V was cut by 5 bases and J by 9 bases, with 13 bases left in between. The CDR3 loop is CASSFNPDRELFF. CDR3 coding DNA: TGCGCCAGCAGCTTCAACCCGGACCGGGAGCTGTTTTTT.

V usage is TRBV19 and J usage is TRBJ2-2; weak D call: TRBD1 (5 bases). Germline V gives CDR1 LNHDA, CDR2 SQIVND (reference sequence). The CDR3 covers 16 residues. Deletions cut 3 bases from V and 4 bases from J, with 15 bases between. This CDR3 is CASSIGVGRATGELFF. DNA of the CDR3: TGTGCCAGTAGTATTGGGGTGGGCAGGGCCACCGGGGAGCTGTTTTTT.

The chain couples TRBV2 to TRBJ2-7; D gene uncertain. The CDR3 is 13 amino acids. Trimming shortened V by 7 bases and J by 0 bases, and 10 bases separated the two germline ends. Germline values: CDR1 SNHLY, CDR2 FYNNEI. The chain's CDR3 is CASNENLSYEQYV. The CDR3 DNA is TGTGCCAGCAATGAGAATCTCTCCTACGAGCAGTACGTC.

The chain joins TRBV29-1 to TRBJ2-5; D unclear. The CDR3 totals 13 residues. V was cut by 3 bases and J by 5 bases, with 13 bases left in between. CDR1 is SQVTM and CDR2 is ANQGSEA in the germline V gene. The DNA of the CDR3 is TGCAGCGTTGAGTCCCCAGGCGTGGAGACCCAGTACTTC. Protein sequence: CSVESPGVETQYF.

This clonotype has a handful of counts. The rearrangement links TRBV15 to TRBJ2-3; 15 bases agree with TRBD2. Germline V lookup: CDR1 LNHNV, CDR2 YYDKDF (reference sequence). J lost 2 bases, V lost 2 bases, and 5 bases had no gene match. The CDR3 has 18 amino acids. CDR3 nucleotides: TGTGCCACCAGCAGACGAGGACTAGCGGGAGGGGACACAGATACGCAGTATTTT. It encodes CATSRRGLAGGDTDTQYF.

This clonotype appeared a few times. The chain joins TRBV15 to TRBJ1-6; a weak D match, TRBD1 (5 bases). In germline, CDR1 is LNHNV, CDR2 YYDKDF (reference sequence). The CDR3 consists of 14 residues. Deletions cut 0 bases from V and 7 bases from J, with 7 bases between. CDR3 bases: TGTGCCACCAGCAGAGATCAGGGCAATTCACCCCTCCACTTT. This gives the protein CATSRDQGNSPLHF.

The rearrangement uses TRBV7-2 and TRBJ2-1; 14 positions match TRBD2. The V and J ends lost 4 bases and 11 bases, in that order; junction bases with no gene match: 7. CDR1 is SGHTA and CDR2 is FQGNSA in the germline V gene. The CDR3 extends over 15 amino acids. For the CDR3, the DNA is TGTGCCAGCAGCTCGGGACTAGCGGGGGCCCACCAGCAGTTCTTC. Its translation: CASSSGLAGAHQQFF.

This clonotype was counted only a few times. DNA of the CDR3: TGTGCCAGCAGTTTGACCCCGGGACAATCCTACAATGAGCAGTTCTTC. This translates into CASSLTPGQSYNEQFF. The chain is built from TRBV27 and TRBJ2-1; TRBD1 is a possible D gene (6 bases). Germline assignment: CDR1 MNHEY and CDR2 SMNVEV (reference sequence). V lost 3 bases to trimming and J lost 1 base, with 13 bases between them. This CDR3 comprises 16 residues.

The chain couples TRBV5-1 to TRBJ1-4; tentative D call: TRBD1 (5 bases). Germline V gene lookup returns CDR1 SGHRS and CDR2 YFSETQ. The CDR3 extends over 15 amino acids. V dropped 4 bases and J dropped 7 bases, with 17 bases sitting between them. CDR3 DNA: TGCGCCAGCAGCCCAGGGCTTCAACTAACTGAAAAACTGTTTTTT. It specifies CASSPGLQLTEKLFF.

The rearrangement joins TRBV4-2 to TRBJ2-1, with 10 bases aligning to TRBD2. Germline lookup yields CDR1 LGHNA and CDR2 YNFKEQ. CDR3 length: 16 residues. Trimming took 0 bases from V and 9 from J; bases not matched to a gene: 8. CDR3 DNA sequence: TGTGCCAGCAGCCAAGATCAGCTAGCGGGGGTTGTTGAGCAGTTCTTC. It encodes CASSQDQLAGVVEQFF.

This clonotype was seen more than once but under ten times. The CDR3 sequence is CASSQGTDRGNQPQHF. For the CDR3, the DNA is TGCGCCAGCAGCCAAGGGACGGACCGAGGCAATCAGCCCCAGCATTTT. This rearrangement joins TRBV4-1 to TRBJ1-5, with unresolved D. The germline V gene has CDR1 MGHRA and CDR2 YSYEKL. The CDR3 is 16 residues long. V dropped 1 base and J dropped 2 bases, with 12 bases sitting between them.

This rearrangement joins TRBV30 to TRBJ1-2; TRBD1 aligns across 9 bases. V lost 0 bases and J lost 8; bases outside the gene matches: 4. Germline values: CDR1 GTSNPN, CDR2 SVGIG (reference sequence). CDR3 length: 13 residues. The CDR3 sequence is CAWSVRQGVGYTF. In DNA form, the CDR3 reads TGTGCCTGGAGTGTACGACAGGGGGTAGGCTACACCTTC.

The rearrangement joins TRBV5-5 to TRBJ2-2; the D gene is possibly TRBD1 (6 bases). V was clipped by 3 bases and J by 6 bases, with 15 bases between them. The CDR3 is 15 amino acids. Germline CDR1 reads SGHKS; CDR2 reads YYEKEE (reference sequence). The CDR3 DNA sequence: TGTGCCAGCAGCTCGACAGGAGGCTGGGCCGGGGAGCTGTTTTTT. Translating gives CASSSTGGWAGELFF. Looking up the rest from reference TRBV5-5 and TRBJ2-2 gives the full variable domain: DAGVTQSPTHLIKTRGQQVTLRCSPISGHKSVSWYQQVLGQGPQFIFQYYEKEERGRGNFPDRFSARQFPNYSSELNVNALLLGDSALYLCASSSTGGWAGELFFGEGSRLTVL.

The chain uses TRBV18 and TRBJ2-7; D assignment may be TRBD1 or TRBD2 (5 bases each). The ends were cut back, 6 bases at V and 3 bases at J, with 12 bases in the middle. Looked up from germline, CDR1 is KGHSH and CDR2 is LQKENI. The CDR3 totals 13 residues. This CDR3 reads CASSVGPHYEQYV. In DNA, the CDR3 is TGTGCCAGCTCTGTGGGACCGCACTACGAGCAGTACGTC.

The rearrangement links TRBV27 to TRBJ2-1; D might be TRBD2 (7 bases). V was clipped by 7 bases and J by 3 bases, with 25 bases between them. CDR1 and CDR2 (germline): MNHEY, SMNVEV (reference sequence). The CDR3 contains 18 residues. The CDR3 protein is CASTRRTQGWEGYNEQFF. Here the CDR3 DNA reads TGTGCCAGCACCCGACGGACACAGGGTTGGGAGGGCTACAATGAGCAGTTCTTC.

The table lists this clonotype with a few counts. V gene TRBV5-6 combines with J gene TRBJ1-1, with a tentative D call TRBD1 (5 bases). V was pared by 5 bases and J by 2 bases, with 16 bases between. The CDR3 is 15 amino acids. Germline V CDR1 and CDR2: SGHDT, YYEEEE. The chain's CDR3 is CASRSGGGINTEAFF. The CDR3 nucleotides are TGTGCCAGCAGGTCCGGCGGGGGGATAAACACTGAAGCTTTCTTT.

The chain combines TRBV29-1 with TRBJ2-5; tentatively, D is TRBD1 or TRBD2 (6 bases each). V was clipped by 1 base and J by 7 bases, with 10 bases between them. This CDR3 region has 12 residues. Germline values: CDR1 SQVTM, CDR2 ANQGSEA. This chain's CDR3 is CSVEGGAVTQYF. The CDR3 DNA follows: TGCAGCGTTGAAGGGGGGGCGGTGACCCAGTACTTC.

This chain joins TRBV7-3 and TRBJ2-3, with 8 bases fitting TRBD2. With 0 bases clipped from V and 2 bases from J, the junction kept 10 bases outside the gene matches. Germline CDR1 SGHTA, CDR2 FQGTGA. CDR3 length: 18 residues. The DNA of the CDR3 is TGTGCCAGCAGCTTAACTGGGCCATCGGGGGGGGCCACAGATACGCAGTATTTT. Protein product: CASSLTGPSGGATDTQYF.

The gene calls are TRBV6-1 and TRBJ2-1, with D tentatively TRBD2 (6 bases). Trimming pared 4 bases from V and 9 bases from J, leaving 13 bases between. From germline, CDR1 is MNHNS and CDR2 SASEGT. The CDR3 covers 13 residues. The CDR3, as DNA: TGTGCCAGCAGTGTGATAGCGGAGGTTGAGCAGTTCTTC. Amino acids: CASSVIAEVEQFF.

V and J are TRBV7-2 and TRBJ2-7; D is tentatively TRBD1 or TRBD2 (6 bases each). The CDR3 extends over 14 amino acids. Trimming took off 1 base at V and 4 bases at J, with 11 bases between the two ends. Germline CDR1 SGHTA, CDR2 FQGNSA. The CDR3 protein is CASSLGGGGYEQYV. The CDR3 nucleotides read TGTGCCAGCAGCTTAGGTGGAGGGGGGTACGAGCAGTACGTC.

The rearrangement uses TRBV18 and TRBJ1-1; D is uncertain. The CDR3 has 15 amino acids. V was pared by 2 bases and J by 4 bases, with 14 bases between. In germline, CDR1 is KGHSH, CDR2 LQKENI. CDR3 residues: CASSPEVEGSTEAFF. CDR3 nucleotides: TGTGCCAGCTCACCAGAGGTGGAGGGTAGCACTGAAGCTTTCTTT. The full variable domain, in which reference TRBV18 and TRBJ1-1 provide the parts outside the CDR3, is NAGVMQNPRHLVRRRGQEARLRCSPMKGHSHVYWYRQLPEEGLKFMVYLQKENIIDESGMPKERFSAEFPKEGPSILRIQQVVRGDSAAYFCASSPEVEGSTEAFFGQGTRLTVV.

The chain recombines TRBV9 with TRBJ1-4, with D possibly TRBD1 on 5 matching bases. Germline CDR1 and CDR2: SGDLS and YYNGEE. V shed 0 bases and J shed 5 bases, with 8 bases lying between them. The CDR3 spans 14 residues. CDR3 DNA sequence: TGTGCCAGCAGCGTAGCGGCAGGGAATGAAAAACTGTTTTTT. Residues: CASSVAAGNEKLFF.